One sample yielded the 32 T cell receptor beta chains listed below, sequenced in a study of T cells in Graves' hyperthyroidism and ophthalmopathy. The CDR3 regions of TCR beta were amplified from RNA transcripts. First-round RT-PCR targeting the TCR CDR3 was performed with the HTBI primer set. TCRdb processed the multiplex PCR reads anew with MiXCR; each CDR3 protein has one entry. This sample has around 280,000 distinct CDR3 sequences; roughly 14% occur once, and the top ten carry roughly 7.5%. The specimen was blood. These TCRs come from a woman younger than 45 with Graves' hyperthyroidism that later progressed to Graves' ophthalmopathy.

This clonotype occurred many times. This sequence joins TRBV6-1 and TRBJ2-2; D may be TRBD1 (6 bases). Germline V gives CDR1 MNHNS, CDR2 SASEGT. The CDR3 is made up of 15 amino acids. Trimming stripped 2 bases from V and 2 bases from J, with 9 bases between. This CDR3 is CASSEWDTNTGELFF. In DNA form, the CDR3 reads TGTGCCAGCAGTGAATGGGACACAAACACCGGGGAGCTGTTTTTT.

The chain couples TRBV6-5 to TRBJ2-1, with TRBD2 matching over 7 bases. There are 15 residues in the CDR3. Germline-derived CDR1 and CDR2 are MNHEY and SVGAGI. After removal of 4 bases from V and 9 bases from J, the junction contained 12 bases not matched to a gene. CDR3: CASSSTRGWGGEQFF. The CDR3 DNA follows: TGTGCCAGCAGTTCCACCCGGGGCTGGGGGGGTGAGCAGTTCTTC.

This clonotype was recorded many times. V usage is TRBV10-3 and J usage is TRBJ2-1; 9 bases match TRBD1. Looked up from germline, CDR1 is ENHRY and CDR2 is SYGVKD. The length of the CDR3 is 13 residues. V lost 2 bases to trimming and J lost 10 bases; unmatched junction nucleotides: 3. The DNA for the CDR3 is TGTGCCATCAGTGAGAGGGACAGGGCCGAGCAGTTCTTC. Amino acids: CAISERDRAEQFF.

This clonotype has only a few counts. The J gene is TRBJ1-2, the V gene TRBV7-9; unclear D gene. Trimming stripped 1 base from V and 7 bases from J, with 10 bases between. Germline V gives CDR1 SEHNR, CDR2 FQNEAQ (reference sequence). The CDR3 is made up of 13 amino acids. The DNA for the CDR3 is TGTGCCAGCAGCTTAGATCTTACAGTTGGCTACACCTTC. Its translation: CASSLDLTVGYTF. The full variable domain, with the rest looked up from reference TRBV7-9 and TRBJ1-2, is DTGVSQNPRHKITKRGQNVTFRCDPISEHNRLYWYRQTLGQGPEFLTYFQNEAQLEKSRLLSDRFSAERPKGSFSTLEIQRTEQGDSAMYLCASSLDLTVGYTFGSGTRLTVV.

The sample holds many counts of this clonotype. The chain links TRBV14 to TRBJ2-7; the match to TRBD2 covers 7 bases. V shed 4 bases and J 2 bases; nucleotides not matched to a gene: 8. CDR1 is SGHDN, CDR2 FVKESK, per germline. CDR3 size: 15 residues. In DNA form, the CDR3 reads TGTGCCAGCAGCCGCTCTAGCGGAGAAACCTACGAGCAGTACTTC. Its protein is CASSRSSGETYEQYF.

This clonotype occurred many times. The J gene is TRBJ1-1, the V gene TRBV5-6; D is undetermined. This CDR3 has 13 residues. Germline-derived CDR1 and CDR2 are SGHDT and YYEEEE. Trimming shortened V by 4 bases and J by 6 bases, and 13 bases separated the two germline ends. In DNA form, the CDR3 reads TGTGCCAGCAGCGCTGTGACCGGGGCTGAAGCTTTCTTT. Protein sequence: CASSAVTGAEAFF.

This clonotype was detected ten times or more. The chain uses TRBV12-3 or TRBV12-4 and TRBJ1-1; D perhaps matches TRBD1 (5 bases). The CDR3 spans 13 residues. V lost 10 bases, J lost 2 bases, and 14 bases lay in between. CDR3 DNA sequence: TGTGCCACCAGAACAGGATTTAACACTGAAGCTTTCTTT. Translation gives CATRTGFNTEAFF.

The rearrangement uses TRBV7-2 and TRBJ2-1; 11 bases align to TRBD2. Trimming took 0 bases from V and 9 from J; bases not matched to a gene: 4. CDR1 is SGHTA, CDR2 FQGNSA, per germline. This CDR3 spans 15 amino acids. CDR3 in DNA: TGTGCCAGCAGCTTAGCGCTAGCGGGAGGTTTTGAGCAGTTCTTC. This encodes CASSLALAGGFEQFF.

The V gene is TRBV6-5, the J gene TRBJ2-7, with TRBD1 as a possible D gene (6 bases). The CDR3 runs 15 residues. From germline, CDR1 is MNHEY and CDR2 SVGAGI. The V end was cut by 0 bases, the J end by 2 bases, with 11 bases between. In DNA, the CDR3 is TGTGCCAGCAGTTACTCGAGGGACACCACCTACGAGCAGTACTTC. It specifies CASSYSRDTTYEQYF.

This clonotype has ten or more counts. The chain recombines TRBV10-3 with TRBJ2-7, with 10 bases fitting TRBD2. V shed 5 bases and J 6 bases; nucleotides not matched to a gene: 4. CDR1 is ENHRY and CDR2 is SYGVKD in the germline V gene. This CDR3 contains 13 residues. The CDR3 reads CAISSGLASEQYF. As DNA, the CDR3 is TGTGCCATCAGTTCGGGACTAGCGAGCGAGCAGTACTTC.

J is TRBJ2-7 and V is TRBV6-1; D is ambiguous. Germline assignment: CDR1 MNHNS and CDR2 SASEGT. Trimming took 2 bases from V and 0 from J, leaving 11 bases between them. The CDR3 consists of 15 residues. CDR3 region: CASSELLVGSYEQYF. The CDR3 coding sequence is TGTGCCAGCAGTGAATTATTAGTGGGCTCCTACGAGCAGTACTTC.

This clonotype was seen a few times. The chain carries TRBV27 and TRBJ2-7; D is possibly TRBD1 (6 bases). The V and J ends lost 6 bases and 0 bases respectively, with 12 bases between them. The CDR3 extends over 14 amino acids. Looked up from germline, CDR1 is MNHEY and CDR2 is SMNVEV (reference sequence). DNA for the CDR3: TGTGCCAGCAGGCATGGACAGAGCTCCTACGAGCAGTACTTC. As protein: CASRHGQSSYEQYF.

This clonotype was seen at least ten times. V usage is TRBV28 and J usage is TRBJ2-7; 13 nucleotides align to TRBD2. CDR1 is MDHEN, CDR2 SYDVKM, per germline. Trimming at V came to 4 bases and at J to 3 bases, leaving 9 bases not matched to a gene. CDR3 length: 17 amino acids. CDR3: CASSSQGLAGTVYEQYF. CDR3 sequence (DNA): TGTGCCAGCAGTTCCCAGGGACTAGCGGGAACCGTCTACGAGCAGTACTTC. Together with reference TRBV28 and TRBJ2-7, the CDR3 gives the full variable domain: DVKVTQSSRYLVKRTGEKVFLECVQDMDHENMFWYRQDPGLGLRLIYFSYDVKMKEKGDIPEGYSVSREKKERFSLILESASTNQTSMYLCASSSQGLAGTVYEQYFGPGTRLTVT.

This clonotype was observed at least ten times. V gene TRBV7-8 combines with J gene TRBJ2-7; possibly TRBD1 for D (5 bases). The CDR3 spans 12 residues. Germline CDR1 SGHVS, CDR2 FQNEAQ. Trimming pared 5 bases from V and 5 bases from J, leaving 10 bases between. The CDR3 loop is CASSPRVNEQYF. The CDR3, as DNA: TGTGCCAGCAGCCCCAGGGTGAACGAGCAGTACTTC.

There are many counts of this clonotype. V is TRBV6-5 and J is TRBJ2-2; no definite D call. This CDR3 spans 15 amino acids. Trimming shortened V by 0 bases and J by 7 bases, and 12 bases separated the two germline ends. Germline loops: CDR1 MNHEY, CDR2 SVGAGI. The CDR3, as DNA: TGTGCCAGCAGTTACTCGGACGTCGAGATCGGGGAGCTGTTTTTT. Translation gives CASSYSDVEIGELFF.

The CDR3 sequence is CASSRAGNYGYTF. The CDR3 DNA is TGTGCCAGCAGTAGGGCCGGTAACTATGGCTACACCTTC. The V and J genes are TRBV6-1 and TRBJ1-2, with unresolved D. V lost 5 bases to trimming and J lost 1 base, with 8 bases between them. Germline V gene lookup returns CDR1 MNHNS and CDR2 SASEGT. The CDR3 runs to 13 residues.

This clonotype was seen many times. The V and J genes are TRBV30 and TRBJ1-1; D is ambiguous. The CDR3 is 14 amino acids. V was shortened by 4 bases and J by 0 bases, with 12 bases between the two germline ends. CDR1 and CDR2 from the germline V gene are GTSNPN and SVGIG (reference sequence). This chain's CDR3 is CAWKIGSMNTEAFF. The DNA for the CDR3 is TGTGCCTGGAAGATAGGCAGCATGAACACTGAAGCTTTCTTT.

In its sample, this clonotype was seen many times. V is TRBV7-2 and J is TRBJ2-3, with D hard to call. Per germline, CDR1 SGHTA and CDR2 FQGNSA. Trimming cost V 4 bases and J 6 bases, with 8 bases left between them. This CDR3 has 12 residues. For the CDR3, the DNA is TGTGCCAGCAGCTGGTCACCGGATACGCAGTATTTT. It codes for CASSWSPDTQYF.

The J gene is TRBJ1-3, the V gene TRBV6-5; D is ambiguous. V lost 4 bases, J lost 0 bases, and 19 bases lay in between. Looked up from germline, CDR1 is MNHEY and CDR2 is SVGAGI. The CDR3 is made up of 18 amino acids. The CDR3 protein is CASSLDFRAEVSGNTIYF. The CDR3 DNA sequence: TGTGCCAGCAGTTTAGATTTTCGGGCCGAGGTCTCTGGAAACACCATATATTTT.

The chain joins TRBV29-1 to TRBJ2-1; TRBD1 matches 7 bases. The germline V gene has CDR1 SQVTM and CDR2 ANQGSEA. J gave up 0 bases and V 7 bases, and 3 bases lay outside the gene matches. The CDR3 totals 13 residues. CDR3 in amino acids: CSARGSSYNEQFF. The CDR3 DNA sequence: TGCAGCGCCAGGGGGAGCTCCTACAATGAGCAGTTCTTC.

As to this clonotype: A much bigger clone sits one base away, suggesting this may be a read error. CDR3 DNA sequence: TGTGCCAGCGGTACACCGGGCTCTCCAAAAGAGACCCAGTACTTC. This gives the protein CASGTPGSPKETQYF. The chain links TRBV27 to TRBJ2-5; D call uncertain. Germline V lookup: CDR1 MNHEY, CDR2 SMNVEV (reference sequence). The ends were cut back, 8 bases at V and 3 bases at J, with 19 bases in the middle. There are 15 residues in the CDR3.

This clonotype was counted at least ten times. The chain employs TRBV28 and TRBJ1-1; D not resolved. Trimming removed 3 bases from V and 1 base from J, with 6 bases in between. The CDR3 contains 13 residues. CDR1 is MDHEN and CDR2 is SYDVKM in the germline V gene. CDR3 in amino acids: CASSFDGNTEAFF. The CDR3 region has the DNA TGTGCCAGCAGTTTCGACGGGAACACTGAAGCTTTCTTT. The full variable domain, completed using reference TRBV28 and TRBJ1-1, is DVKVTQSSRYLVKRTGEKVFLECVQDMDHENMFWYRQDPGLGLRLIYFSYDVKMKEKGDIPEGYSVSREKKERFSLILESASTNQTSMYLCASSFDGNTEAFFGQGTRLTVV.

The genes are TRBV7-6 and TRBJ2-2, with 8 bases that match TRBD2. CDR1 is SGHVS and CDR2 is FNYEAQ in the germline V gene. V shed 1 base and J 7 bases; nucleotides not matched to a gene: 5. This CDR3 contains 15 residues. The CDR3, as DNA: TGTGCCAGCAGCTTAGGGCGCCTAGCGGGCGGGGAGCTGTTTTTT. Translating gives CASSLGRLAGGELFF.

This clonotype has a count of ten or more. The chain is built from TRBV3-1 and TRBJ2-1, with 8 bases that match TRBD2. The CDR3 runs 15 residues. V lost 1 base and J lost 7; bases outside the gene matches: 6. Germline loops: CDR1 LGHDT, CDR2 YNNKEL (reference sequence). CDR3 DNA sequence: TGTGCCAGCAGCCAAGGGACTAGCCGACGGAATGAGCAGTTCTTC. Its protein is CASSQGTSRRNEQFF.

This clonotype was seen once. The V call is TRBV5-1, the J call TRBJ1-1, with TRBD1 matching over 9 bases. The trim removed 5 bases at V and 4 bases at J, leaving 6 bases unmatched. Germline CDR1 SGHRS, CDR2 YFSETQ. CDR3 size: 14 residues. The CDR3 here is CASRDGTGFTEAFF. For the CDR3, the DNA is TGCGCCAGCAGAGACGGGACAGGGTTCACTGAAGCTTTCTTT.

This rearrangement joins TRBV29-1 to TRBJ2-7, with D hard to call. The CDR3 covers 12 residues. V was trimmed by 3 bases and J by 2 bases, leaving 8 bases between them. The germline V gene has CDR1 SQVTM and CDR2 ANQGSEA. In nucleotides, the CDR3 is TGCAGCGTTGATAATGGTCCCTACGAGCAGTACTTC. Translation: CSVDNGPYEQYF.

This clonotype appeared many times. The rearrangement uses TRBV7-6 and TRBJ1-4; D is unclear. Germline values: CDR1 SGHVS, CDR2 FNYEAQ. V lost 6 bases and J lost 8, with 10 bases in between. The CDR3 sequence is 12 residues long. CDR3 DNA: TGTGCCAGCAGTCGAGCAGACGAAAAACTGTTTTTT. This translates into CASSRADEKLFF.

This clonotype was picked up many times. Here the CDR3 reads CASSLRHLSMNTEAFF. For the CDR3, the DNA is TGTGCCAGCAGCTTACGACACCTATCTATGAACACTGAAGCTTTCTTT. This chain connects TRBV7-3 to TRBJ1-1; D uncertain. Germline V lookup: CDR1 SGHTA, CDR2 FQGTGA. There are 16 residues in the CDR3. V shed 2 bases and J shed 0 bases, with 13 bases lying between them.

This clonotype was detected ten times or more. The V call is TRBV2, the J call TRBJ2-7; TRBD2 matches at 7 bases. V lost 6 bases, J lost 4 bases, and 12 bases stayed unmatched. Germline V CDR1 and CDR2: SNHLY, FYNNEI. The CDR3 spans 15 residues. The CDR3 is CASRERDRELYEQYF. CDR3 nucleotides: TGTGCCAGCAGGGAGCGGGACCGCGAGTTATACGAGCAGTACTTC.

V gene TRBV13 combines with J gene TRBJ2-5; 8 bases are shared with TRBD1. This CDR3 comprises 15 residues. Germline CDR1 is PRHDT and CDR2 is FYEKMQ (reference sequence). V lost 4 bases to trimming and J lost 5 bases; unmatched junction nucleotides: 9. In DNA form, the CDR3 reads TGTGCCAGCAGCTCAGGGGGCGTGGGTGGGGAGACCCAGTACTTC. It specifies CASSSGGVGGETQYF.

The V gene is TRBV20-1, the J gene TRBJ1-1; D unclear. Trimming took 6 bases from V and 1 from J, leaving 15 bases between them. The CDR3 loop spans 14 amino acids. Per germline, CDR1 DFQATT and CDR2 SNEGSKA (reference sequence). The CDR3: CSARRWGSNTEAFF. CDR3 nucleotide sequence: TGCAGTGCAAGACGGTGGGGATCGAACACTGAAGCTTTCTTT.

The rearrangement links TRBV20-1 to TRBJ1-2; D not resolved. This CDR3 contains 14 residues. Trimming removed 0 bases from V and 1 base from J, with 9 bases in between. Germline CDR1 is DFQATT and CDR2 is SNEGSKA (reference sequence). The CDR3 DNA is TGCAGTGCTAGAGATCTAACAGATAACTATGGCTACACCTTC. Amino acids: CSARDLTDNYGYTF.